Listed here are 18 T cell receptor beta chains from one sample, sequenced in a study of identifying expanded T cells in peripheral blood. The method was immunoSEQ multiplex PCR; TCRdb's version includes in-frame clones alone and lacks a portion of them. The repertoire holds 120,000 or so clones, with more than 75% as singletons. Sequenced sample: blood. The receptor set was obtained from a person aged 18-69 years in good health.

This chain joins TRBV13 and TRBJ1-1, with 8 bases matching TRBD1. This CDR3 is 14 amino acids long. The V gene end was trimmed by 7 bases and the J gene end by 5 bases; junction bases not matched to a gene: 9. The V gene's germline CDR1 is PRHDT and CDR2 FYEKMQ (reference sequence). The CDR3 DNA reads TGTGCCAGCACCATTAGGACAGGGCTTACTGAAGCTTTCTTT. Protein: CASTIRTGLTEAFF.

The chain joins TRBV7-6 to TRBJ2-7, with a tentative D call TRBD1 (6 bases). V dropped 0 bases and J dropped 1 base, with 10 bases sitting between them. Per germline, CDR1 SGHVS and CDR2 FNYEAQ. The CDR3 is made up of 15 amino acids. This CDR3 is CASSLAVGQSYEQYF. CDR3 nucleotide sequence: TGTGCCAGCAGCTTAGCGGTAGGACAGTCCTACGAGCAGTACTTC.

The V call is TRBV7-8, the J call TRBJ2-2, with TRBD1 matching 10 bases. CDR3 length equals 15 residues. The trim removed 5 bases at V and 5 bases at J, leaving 5 bases unmatched. The germline CDR1 and CDR2 sequences are SGHVS and FQNEAQ. Here the CDR3 reads CASSTRQGATGELFF. The CDR3 nucleotides are TGTGCCAGCAGCACTCGACAGGGGGCGACCGGGGAGCTGTTTTTT.

The genes are TRBV30 and TRBJ2-3; D unclear. Germline CDR1 GTSNPN, CDR2 SVGIG (reference sequence). Deletions cut 8 bases from V and 3 bases from J, with 15 bases between. The CDR3 is 13 amino acids. The DNA for the CDR3 is TGTGCCCGGATGGGCAGCGCAACAGATACGCAGTATTTT. This codes for CARMGSATDTQYF.

The chain couples TRBV10-3 to TRBJ2-2; 9 bases are a match to TRBD1. The CDR3 runs 17 residues. V lost 7 bases to trimming and J lost 5 bases; unmatched junction nucleotides: 14. Germline-derived CDR1 and CDR2 are ENHRY and SYGVKD. Here the CDR3 DNA reads TGTGCCATCAAGGGGGGTAAAGGACAGGGGAAGACCGGGGAGCTGTTTTTT. It yields the protein CAIKGGKGQGKTGELFF.

The rearrangement joins TRBV7-9 to TRBJ1-4; D not resolved. Germline CDR1 and CDR2: SEHNR and FQNEAQ (reference sequence). Trimming left V 3 bases short and J 8 bases short, with 13 bases between. This CDR3 spans 14 amino acids. The chain's CDR3 is CASSFYPPEEKLFF. The CDR3 region has the DNA TGTGCCAGCAGCTTTTACCCCCCGGAGGAAAAACTGTTTTTT.

The chain couples TRBV7-3 to TRBJ2-2; 7 nucleotides align to TRBD2. The V segment lost 2 bases and the J segment 6 bases; nucleotides outside the gene matches: 12. Germline V gene data show CDR1 as SGHTA and CDR2 as FQGTGA. This CDR3 contains 17 residues. Here the CDR3 reads CASSLSATRLAAGELFF. The DNA for the CDR3 is TGTGCCAGCAGCTTATCCGCGACTCGACTAGCTGCCGGGGAGCTGTTTTTT.

This clone was seen many times. The chain is built from TRBV30 and TRBJ1-2; D gene ambiguous. The CDR3 is 13 amino acids. The V end lost 4 bases, the J end lost 8 bases, and 17 bases lay between the germline ends. Germline V gene data show CDR1 as GTSNPN and CDR2 as SVGIG (reference sequence). The CDR3 sequence is CAWTWLSSNGYTF. CDR3 DNA sequence: TGTGCCTGGACGTGGTTGAGTTCCAACGGCTACACCTTC.

This chain connects TRBV6-1 to TRBJ1-1; 8 bases fit TRBD1. The V gene's germline CDR1 is MNHNS and CDR2 SASEGT. CDR3 length: 14 amino acids. V was clipped by 7 bases and J by 2 bases; unmatched bases: 6. The CDR3 nucleotides read TGTGCCAGCATCCGAGACAGGGGCAACACTGAAGCTTTCTTT. This codes for CASIRDRGNTEAFF.

The chain joins TRBV5-1 to TRBJ2-7; no clear D gene. V lost 2 bases to trimming and J lost 9 bases, with 24 bases between them. The CDR3 contains 16 residues. Germline V gene sequence: CDR1 SGHRS, CDR2 YFSETQ. Here the CDR3 DNA reads TGCGCCAGCAGCTTTGACGGGCGGATTGAAACCCCAGGGCAGTACTTC. Protein product: CASSFDGRIETPGQYF.

In DNA form, the CDR3 reads TGCGCCAGCAGCCAAGATTGGGGGACAGGGTGGGCTGATGGTGGCTACACCTTC. This translates into CASSQDWGTGWADGGYTF. The chain has TRBV4-3 and TRBJ1-2; 9 nucleotides align to TRBD1. The V and J ends lost 0 bases and 7 bases, in that order; junction bases with no gene match: 15. The CDR3 covers 18 residues. Germline V lookup: CDR1 LGHNA, CDR2 YSLEER.

J is TRBJ2-7 and V is TRBV4-1; D not resolved. The germline gives CDR1 MGHRA, CDR2 YSYEKL. The CDR3 runs 15 residues. The V gene lost 5 bases and the J gene lost 0 bases, with 14 bases spanning the gap. CDR3 loop: CASSTDPSGSYEQYF. The CDR3 DNA sequence: TGCGCCAGCAGCACGGACCCGTCGGGCTCCTACGAGCAGTACTTC.

The chain joins TRBV4-3 to TRBJ2-5; 7 positions match TRBD1. CDR3 length equals 16 residues. After removal of 2 bases from V and 2 bases from J, the junction contained 8 bases not matched to a gene. Looked up from germline, CDR1 is LGHNA and CDR2 is YSLEER. The CDR3 region has the DNA TGCGCCAGCAGCCAATCGACCACAGGGGTACAAGAGACCCAGTACTTC. This codes for CASSQSTTGVQETQYF.

The chain is built from TRBV6-6 and TRBJ2-2; D not resolved. Between the trimmed V and J ends, which lost 7 bases and 1 base, there was a span of 13 bases. The V gene's germline CDR1 is MNHNY and CDR2 SVGAGI (reference sequence). The CDR3 extends over 15 amino acids. CDR3 sequence: CASNVAMGNTGELFF. The DNA of the CDR3 is TGTGCCAGCAACGTGGCTATGGGGAACACCGGGGAGCTGTTTTTT.

This chain links TRBV18 with TRBJ2-3; 10 nucleotides line up with TRBD1. V trimming: 4 bases; J trimming: 3 bases; junction bases outside the gene matches: 4. The CDR3 is made up of 15 amino acids. CDR1 is KGHSH, CDR2 LQKENI, per germline. CDR3: CASSQPGQGTDTQYF. The CDR3 nucleotides read TGTGCCAGCTCACAACCGGGACAGGGGACAGATACGCAGTATTTT.

The CDR3 reads CASRGELGGYEQYF. For the CDR3, the DNA is TGTGCCAGCAGGGGGGAGCTGGGGGGCTACGAGCAGTACTTC. The chain links TRBV6-5 to TRBJ2-7, with a possible D match to TRBD2 (6 bases). Germline V gene sequence: CDR1 MNHEY, CDR2 SVGAGI. Trimming took 6 bases from V and 3 from J, leaving 15 bases between them. The CDR3 extends over 14 amino acids.

This chain links TRBV2 with TRBJ1-5; D uncertain. Between the trimmed V and J ends, which lost 8 bases and 4 bases, there was a span of 24 bases. This CDR3 has 17 residues. Germline V CDR1 and CDR2: SNHLY, FYNNEI. The CDR3 coding sequence is TGTGCCAGCGCCCAAGGAGTGGGCGGACCAAGTAATCAGCCCCAGCATTTT. This encodes CASAQGVGGPSNQPQHF.

This rearrangement joins TRBV2 to TRBJ1-5; 12 bases map to TRBD1. Germline lookup yields CDR1 SNHLY and CDR2 FYNNEI. The CDR3 runs to 17 residues. V was pared by 4 bases and J by 2 bases, with 6 bases of the junction left unmatched. For the CDR3, the DNA is TGTGCCAGCAGTGGGGGACAGGGGGCGTACGGCAATCAGCCCCAGCATTTT. Translation gives CASSGGQGAYGNQPQHF.